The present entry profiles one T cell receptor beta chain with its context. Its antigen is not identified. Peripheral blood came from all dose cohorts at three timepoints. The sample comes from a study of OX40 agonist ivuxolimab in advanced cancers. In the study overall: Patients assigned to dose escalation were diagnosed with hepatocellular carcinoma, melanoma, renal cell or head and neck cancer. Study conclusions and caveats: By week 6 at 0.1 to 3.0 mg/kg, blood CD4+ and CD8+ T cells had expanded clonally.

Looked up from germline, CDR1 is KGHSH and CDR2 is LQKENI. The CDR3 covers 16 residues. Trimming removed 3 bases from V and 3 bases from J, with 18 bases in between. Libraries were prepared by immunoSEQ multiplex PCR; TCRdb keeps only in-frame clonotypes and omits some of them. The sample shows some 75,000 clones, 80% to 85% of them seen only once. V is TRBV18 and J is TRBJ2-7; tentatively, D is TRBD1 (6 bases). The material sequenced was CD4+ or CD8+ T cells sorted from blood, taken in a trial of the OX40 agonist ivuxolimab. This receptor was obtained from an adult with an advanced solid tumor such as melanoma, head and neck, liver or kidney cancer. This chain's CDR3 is CASSPLAPGASYEQYF. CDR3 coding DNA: TGTGCCAGCTCACCCCTAGCCCCAGGGGCAAGCTACGAGCAGTACTTC.